The 26 T cell receptor beta chains below come from one sample, sequenced in a study of a mutant IDH1 vaccine in newly diagnosed glioma. Time point specified: week 47, end of study. What each vaccine dose contained was 300 ug of mutant IDH1 20-mer peptide, accompanied by topical imiquimod. TCRdb's table, derived via immunoSEQ multiplex PCR, lists solely in-frame clones and lacks some. This table has tens of thousands of clones, more than 80% appearing once. Which antigens these TCRs recognize remains unknown. The sequencing here drew on PBMCs, taken from a glioma patient whose treatment included an IDH1 peptide vaccine. These receptors originate from a man aged 40-49 years with glioma.

Concerning this clone: Mismatch with germline at one junction end may stem from a read error. The V gene is TRBV27, the J gene TRBJ1-6; D not resolved. This CDR3 contains 13 residues. Germline assignment: CDR1 MNHEY and CDR2 SMNVEV (reference sequence). CDR3 loop: CASRPQYNSPLHF. The CDR3 DNA is TGTGCCAGCAGGCCCCAATATAACTCACCCCTCCACTTT.

The chain recombines TRBV30 with TRBJ2-2; TRBD1 agrees at 9 bases. Losses at the gene ends were 2 bases for V and 4 bases for J; bases not matched to a gene: 5. Germline V gene sequence: CDR1 GTSNPN, CDR2 SVGIG (reference sequence). This CDR3 region has 15 residues. In DNA, the CDR3 is TGTGCCTGGAGTAGGACAGGGGTAACCACCGGGGAGCTGTTTTTT. Translation: CAWSRTGVTTGELFF. Looking up the rest from reference TRBV30 and TRBJ2-2 gives the full variable domain: SQTIHQWPATLVQPVGSPLSLECTVEGTSNPNLYWYRQAAGRGLQLLFYSVGIGQISSEVPQNLSASRPQDRQFILSSKKLLLSDSGFYLCAWSRTGVTTGELFFGEGSRLTVL.

The rearrangement joins TRBV4-2 to TRBJ2-1, with 12 bases matching TRBD2. J gave up 10 bases and V 5 bases, and 9 bases lay outside the gene matches. This CDR3 comprises 15 residues. CDR1 and CDR2 (germline): LGHNA, YNFKEQ. The CDR3 bases are TGTGCCAGCAGCTTCCAACTAGCGGGGGGCAAAGAGCAGTTCTTC. Protein: CASSFQLAGGKEQFF.

The chain is built from TRBV19 and TRBJ1-1, with D uncertain. The germline V gene encodes CDR1 LNHDA and CDR2 SQIVND (reference sequence). This CDR3 has 14 amino acids. V was clipped by 5 bases and J by 5 bases, with 15 bases between them. CDR3 sequence reads: CASSRAGSRTEAFF. CDR3 nucleotides: TGTGCCAGTAGTCGGGCTGGGAGTCGGACTGAAGCTTTCTTT.

The rearrangement joins TRBV13 to TRBJ2-3; D gene ambiguous. The CDR3 runs 13 residues. The germline V and J ends were trimmed by 3 bases and 7 bases, with 11 bases remaining between them. Per germline, CDR1 PRHDT and CDR2 FYEKMQ (reference sequence). This chain's CDR3 is CASSFPSTNTQYF. CDR3 DNA: TGTGCCAGCAGCTTCCCCTCTACGAATACGCAGTATTTT.

CDR3 sequence: CASSTHDRAGYGYTF. In nucleotides, the CDR3 is TGTGCCAGTAGTACGCATGACAGGGCGGGATATGGCTACACCTTC. The V and J genes are TRBV19 and TRBJ1-2; 7 bases match TRBD1. The CDR3 loop spans 15 amino acids. V shed 4 bases, J shed 5 bases, and the junction held 10 bases outside the gene matches. CDR1 is LNHDA and CDR2 is SQIVND in the germline V gene (reference sequence).

The chain carries TRBV28 and TRBJ2-7, with TRBD1 identical over 7 bases. The CDR3 contains 15 residues. Looked up from germline, CDR1 is MDHEN and CDR2 is SYDVKM. The V gene end was trimmed by 6 bases and the J gene end by 4 bases; junction bases not matched to a gene: 12. CDR3 coding DNA: TGTGCCAGCAGGACCCCGAAGACAGGGTTATACGAGCAGTACTTC. Its translation is CASRTPKTGLYEQYF.

The CDR3 reads CASRVWGQSSYEQYF. In DNA form, the CDR3 reads TGTGCCAGCAGAGTATGGGGACAAAGCTCCTACGAGCAGTACTTC. The rearrangement links TRBV27 to TRBJ2-7, with D possibly being TRBD1 (6 bases). The CDR3 covers 15 residues. Germline CDR1 MNHEY, CDR2 SMNVEV (reference sequence). Deletions cut 6 bases from V and 0 bases from J, with 15 bases between.

The gene calls are TRBV19 and TRBJ2-3; TRBD2 might be the D (7 bases). Germline-derived CDR1 and CDR2 are LNHDA and SQIVND (reference sequence). The CDR3 extends over 17 amino acids. The V gene lost 3 bases and the J gene lost 1 base, with 17 bases spanning the gap. The CDR3 nucleotides are TGTGCCAGTAGTATGAGGGGGGGCAGCTTTCGCACAGATACGCAGTATTTT. Encoded protein: CASSMRGGSFRTDTQYF.

The chain uses TRBV15 and TRBJ1-4; D is undetermined. V lost 0 bases, J lost 7 bases, and 12 bases lay in between. The CDR3 is made up of 15 amino acids. Germline V gene sequence: CDR1 LNHNV, CDR2 YYDKDF (reference sequence). Written as DNA, the CDR3 is TGTGCCACCAGCAGAGATAATCACCGGATTGAAAAACTGTTTTTT. This encodes CATSRDNHRIEKLFF.

This chain uses TRBV10-2 with TRBJ2-3; 11 bases agree with TRBD2. CDR1 WSHSY and CDR2 SAAADI come from the germline V gene. This CDR3 has 14 amino acids. V was clipped by 6 bases and J by 1 base; unmatched bases: 0. The CDR3 sequence is CASRLAGGTDTQYF. CDR3 nucleotide sequence: TGCGCCAGCAGACTAGCGGGGGGCACAGATACGCAGTATTTT.

This chain joins TRBV7-2 and TRBJ2-7, with 8 bases identical to TRBD2. Germline V CDR1 and CDR2: SGHTA, FQGNSA. The CDR3 consists of 14 residues. The trim removed 0 bases at V and 7 bases at J, leaving 5 bases unmatched. DNA of the CDR3: TGTGCCAGCAGCTTAGCGTTCTCGGGGGGGGAGCAGTACTTC. Translation: CASSLAFSGGEQYF.

The chain is built from TRBV30 and TRBJ2-1, with a weak D call TRBD1 (5 bases). V dropped 5 bases and J dropped 3 bases, with 8 bases sitting between them. The CDR3 is made up of 12 amino acids. Germline loops: CDR1 GTSNPN, CDR2 SVGIG (reference sequence). CDR3 coding DNA: TGTGCCTGGGCCAGGGTCTACAATGAGCAGTTCTTC. Its protein is CAWARVYNEQFF.

This clone has a single count. The chain recombines TRBV6-6 with TRBJ2-7; 10 bases map to TRBD1. With V trimmed by 2 bases and J by 4 bases, 2 bases remained unmatched. CDR3 size: 14 residues. Germline CDR1 reads MNHNY; CDR2 reads SVGAGI (reference sequence). For the CDR3, the DNA is TGTGCCAGCAGTTACGCGGGACAGGGGTACGAGCAGTACTTC. It encodes CASSYAGQGYEQYF.

The chain joins TRBV4-2 to TRBJ1-5, with 9 bases matching TRBD1. CDR1 is LGHNA, CDR2 YNFKEQ, per germline. The junction had 8 bases not matched to a gene; V was cut back by 1 base and J by 7 bases. CDR3 length: 16 residues. The CDR3 nucleotides are TGTGCCAGCAGCCAAGTAAGGGGACAGGGAGGACAGCCCCAGCATTTT. Protein: CASSQVRGQGGQPQHF.

This chain connects TRBV28 to TRBJ2-7, with D possibly matching TRBD1 (6 bases). The CDR3 loop spans 15 amino acids. The V end lost 5 bases, the J end lost 0 bases, and 14 bases lay between the germline ends. Germline CDR1 reads MDHEN; CDR2 reads SYDVKM. Here the CDR3 DNA reads TGTGCCAGCAGTCCCCGGACAGTTAGCTCCTACGAGCAGTACTTC. Residues: CASSPRTVSSYEQYF. Looking up the rest from reference TRBV28 and TRBJ2-7 gives the full variable domain: DVKVTQSSRYLVKRTGEKVFLECVQDMDHENMFWYRQDPGLGLRLIYFSYDVKMKEKGDIPEGYSVSREKKERFSLILESASTNQTSMYLCASSPRTVSSYEQYFGPGTRLTVT.

This clone was found once. The J gene is TRBJ2-1, the V gene TRBV9; D is unclear. CDR3 size: 16 residues. The V end lost 0 bases, the J end lost 1 base, and 11 bases lay between the germline ends. Germline-derived CDR1 and CDR2 are SGDLS and YYNGEE. The CDR3: CASSVASRSSYNEQFF. The CDR3 bases are TGTGCCAGCAGCGTAGCTTCCAGGAGTTCCTACAATGAGCAGTTCTTC.

The rearrangement joins TRBV5-6 to TRBJ2-7; 7 nucleotides match TRBD1. Germline V gene data show CDR1 as SGHDT and CDR2 as YYEEEE. CDR3 size: 13 residues. V trimming: 2 bases; J trimming: 2 bases; junction bases outside the gene matches: 1. CDR3: CASSFDRAYEQYF. The DNA of the CDR3 is TGTGCCAGCAGCTTCGACAGGGCCTACGAGCAGTACTTC.

J is TRBJ1-5 and V is TRBV7-2; D gene uncertain. CDR1 is SGHTA, CDR2 FQGNSA, per germline. V was shortened by 2 bases and J by 7 bases, with 9 bases between the two germline ends. The CDR3 has 13 amino acids. The CDR3 is CASSLSREQPQHF. The CDR3 DNA is TGTGCCAGCAGCTTATCGAGGGAACAGCCCCAGCATTTT. Using reference TRBV7-2 and TRBJ1-5 for the parts outside the CDR3, the full variable domain is GAGVSQSPSNKVTEKGKDVELRCDPISGHTALYWYRQSLGQGLEFLIYFQGNSAPDKSGLPSDRFSAERTGGSVSTLTIQRTQQEDSAVYLCASSLSREQPQHFGDGTRLSIL.

The genes are TRBV15 and TRBJ1-4, with 9 positions matching TRBD1. Germline V gene sequence: CDR1 LNHNV, CDR2 YYDKDF (reference sequence). The junction had 3 bases not matched to a gene; V was cut back by 4 bases and J by 6 bases. This CDR3 spans 14 amino acids. DNA for the CDR3: TGTGCCACCAGCACCCGACAGGGGGATGAAAAACTGTTTTTT. Translated, it gives CATSTRQGDEKLFF.

The chain links TRBV28 to TRBJ1-1; D gene uncertain. Trimming shortened V by 5 bases and J by 6 bases, and 16 bases separated the two germline ends. Germline loops: CDR1 MDHEN, CDR2 SYDVKM. The CDR3 is 14 residues long. This CDR3 reads CASSEVERKPEAFF. In DNA form, the CDR3 reads TGTGCCAGCAGTGAGGTGGAACGTAAGCCTGAAGCTTTCTTT. The variable domain in full, completed from reference TRBV28 and TRBJ1-1, reads DVKVTQSSRYLVKRTGEKVFLECVQDMDHENMFWYRQDPGLGLRLIYFSYDVKMKEKGDIPEGYSVSREKKERFSLILESASTNQTSMYLCASSEVERKPEAFFGQGTRLTVV.

As DNA, the CDR3 is TGCATCATGGGAAAGGGGCGCACTGAAGCTTTCTTT. This gives the protein CIMGKGRTEAFF. This chain joins TRBV29-1 and TRBJ1-1; D may be TRBD1 (5 bases). There are 12 residues in the CDR3. Per germline, CDR1 SQVTM and CDR2 ANQGSEA.

The genes are TRBV4-2 and TRBJ1-3; no firm D call. The length of the CDR3 is 14 residues. The germline V gene has CDR1 LGHNA and CDR2 YNFKEQ. V was cut by 1 base and J by 4 bases, with 8 bases left in between. The CDR3 region is CASSQVGSGNTIYF. For the CDR3, the DNA is TGTGCCAGCAGCCAAGTGGGTTCCGGAAACACCATATATTTT.

This chain links TRBV9 with TRBJ2-5; 9 nucleotides agree with TRBD1. V gave up 5 bases and J gave up 7 bases; unmatched junction bases: 9. The CDR3 runs 14 residues. The germline V gene encodes CDR1 SGDLS and CDR2 YYNGEE. The CDR3 region has the DNA TGTGCCAGCAGGAAGGGGGACAGGGCAGGGACCCAGTACTTC. Its protein product is CASRKGDRAGTQYF.

This chain uses TRBV4-2 with TRBJ2-6; D remains unclear. V was trimmed by 4 bases and J by 0 bases, leaving 4 bases between them. This CDR3 has 14 residues. The germline CDR1 and CDR2 sequences are LGHNA and YNFKEQ. The CDR3 coding sequence is TGTGCCAGCAGCCCGTTCTCTGGGGCCAACGTCCTGACTTTC. Protein sequence: CASSPFSGANVLTF.

This chain's CDR3 is CASSQVIAKNIQYF. The CDR3 bases are TGCGCCAGCAGCCAAGTGATAGCCAAAAACATTCAGTACTTC. The chain recombines TRBV4-3 with TRBJ2-4; D ambiguous. The CDR3 is made up of 14 amino acids. The germline V and J ends were trimmed by 1 base and 0 bases, with 4 bases remaining between them. CDR1 is LGHNA and CDR2 is YSLEER in the germline V gene.